The T cell receptor (beta chain) under discussion was sequenced for a study of blood T cells in healthy people across ages. Germline trimming cut 7 bases from V and 2 bases from J; bases unmatched to any gene: 3. From germline, CDR1 is SQVTM and CDR2 ANQGSEA. The CDR3 length is 12 residues. Combining a sample-barcoded 5' primer with a J-beta primer mix, a second PCR ran for 7 to 11 cycles. Each of the cDNA molecules was tagged by a template-switch adaptor with 12 random nucleotides. TCRdb called the 5' RACE reads again in MiXCR, with one record for every CDR3 protein. The sample lists 1 million or so distinct CDR3 sequences; almost 25% were seen once. The sample was also linked to a second study, of T cells of mothers and their children.

The specimen was blood. The V gene is TRBV29-1, the J gene TRBJ1-1; TRBD1 aligns across 8 bases. This sequence originates from a girl aged 2 to 10 in good health. The DNA of the CDR3 is TGCAGCGGAGGGACAGGAAACACTGAAGCTTTCTTT. It yields the protein CSGGTGNTEAFF.